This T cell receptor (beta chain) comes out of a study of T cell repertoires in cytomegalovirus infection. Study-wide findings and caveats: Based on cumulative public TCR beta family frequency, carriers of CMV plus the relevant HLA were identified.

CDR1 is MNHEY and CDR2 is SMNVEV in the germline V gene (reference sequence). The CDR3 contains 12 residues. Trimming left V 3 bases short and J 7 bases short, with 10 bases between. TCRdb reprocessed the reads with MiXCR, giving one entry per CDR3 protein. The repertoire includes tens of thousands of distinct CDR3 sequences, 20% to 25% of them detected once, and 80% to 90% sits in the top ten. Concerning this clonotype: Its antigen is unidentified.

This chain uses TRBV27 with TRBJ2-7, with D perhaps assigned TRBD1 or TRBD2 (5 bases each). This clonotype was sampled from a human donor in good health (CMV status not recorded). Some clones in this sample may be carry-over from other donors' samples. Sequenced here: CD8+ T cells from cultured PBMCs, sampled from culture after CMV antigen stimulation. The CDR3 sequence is CASSLWGKEQYF. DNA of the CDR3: TGTGCCAGCAGTTTGTGGGGGAAAGAGCAGTACTTC.